Listed below are T cell receptor beta chains from one sample, sequenced in a study of human T cells and chemical hapten exposure. TCRdb used MiXCR to reprocess the RACE reads, holding one entry per CDR3 protein. The top ten clones hold 2.5% to 3% of a sample with over 300,000 distinct CDR3 sequences, more than 4.5% of them seen once. The material was whole blood, obtained in connection with sensitization to the hapten diphenylcyclopropenone (DPC). Every receptor here comes from a woman aged 45-59 years with alopecia areata. Some clones in this sample may be carry-over from other donors' samples. Each CDR3 is given with its conserved first and last residue. Fields, in order: V gene, J gene, D gene, clone size, CDR3 protein, CDR3 DNA. D genes are given only for firm matches. Clone size, where shown, is once, few, many, or a class for clones that have expanded.

V gene: TRBV7-2; J gene: TRBJ2-5; D gene: TRBD2; clone size: many; CDR3 protein: CASSLSGNEETQYF; CDR3 DNA: TGTGCCAGCAGCCTGAGCGGGAATGAAGAGACCCAGTACTTC
V gene: TRBV19; J gene: TRBJ1-5; D gene: .; clone size: many; CDR3 protein: CASSGQNQPQHF; CDR3 DNA: TGTGCCAGTAGTGGACAGAATCAGCCCCAGCATTTT
V gene: TRBV28; J gene: TRBJ2-7; D gene: TRBD2; clone size: many; CDR3 protein: CAAQGREAYEQYF; CDR3 DNA: TGTGCCGCCCAAGGGCGGGAGGCCTACGAGCAGTACTTC
V gene: TRBV5-4; J gene: TRBJ2-1; D gene: TRBD2; clone size: many; CDR3 protein: CASSSGLAGGPIEQFF; CDR3 DNA: TGTGCCAGCAGCTCCGGACTAGCGGGAGGGCCTATTGAGCAGTTCTTC
V gene: TRBV5-1; J gene: TRBJ2-5; D gene: .; clone size: few; CDR3 protein: CASSLASPRSRIQETQYF; CDR3 DNA: TGCGCCAGCAGCTTGGCCTCCCCAAGATCCCGGATACAAGAGACCCAGTACTTC
V gene: TRBV7-2; J gene: TRBJ1-5; D gene: .; clone size: .; CDR3 protein: CASRLQPGAQPQHF; CDR3 DNA: TGTGCCAGCAGGCTACAGCCAGGAGCCCAGCCCCAGCATTTT
V gene: TRBV3-1; J gene: TRBJ1-1; D gene: .; clone size: .; CDR3 protein: CASSQDKGINTEAFF; CDR3 DNA: TGTGCCAGCAGCCAAGATAAAGGCATTAACACTGAAGCTTTCTTT
V gene: TRBV6-1; J gene: TRBJ2-1; D gene: TRBD2; clone size: many; CDR3 protein: CASSEATSGRAYNEQFF; CDR3 DNA: TGTGCCAGCAGTGAAGCCACTAGCGGGAGGGCCTACAATGAGCAGTTCTTC
V gene: TRBV5-1; J gene: TRBJ2-7; D gene: .; clone size: few; CDR3 protein: CASSLPGAAYEQYF; CDR3 DNA: TGCGCCAGCAGCTTGCCCGGGGCCGCCTACGAGCAGTACTTC
V gene: TRBV6-2/TRBV6-3; J gene: TRBJ2-3; D gene: TRBD2; clone size: .; CDR3 protein: CASEASGSPDTDTQYF; CDR3 DNA: TGTGCCAGCGAGGCTAGCGGGAGTCCCGATACAGATACGCAGTATTTT
V gene: TRBV7-9; J gene: TRBJ1-6; D gene: TRBD1; clone size: many; CDR3 protein: CASSGQGERSPLHF; CDR3 DNA: TGTGCCAGCAGCGGACAGGGCGAGAGATCACCCCTCCACTTT
V gene: TRBV12-3/TRBV12-4; J gene: TRBJ1-3; D gene: TRBD1; clone size: many; CDR3 protein: CASSGTGGRNTIYF; CDR3 DNA: TGTGCCAGCAGTGGGACAGGGGGCCGAAACACCATATATTTT
V gene: TRBV5-4; J gene: TRBJ2-7; D gene: .; clone size: many; CDR3 protein: CASSLDPAYEQYF; CDR3 DNA: TGTGCCAGCAGTTTGGACCCAGCCTACGAGCAGTACTTC
V gene: TRBV19; J gene: TRBJ1-5; D gene: .; clone size: many; CDR3 protein: CASSTYPKAQHF; CDR3 DNA: TGTGCCAGTAGTACCTACCCCAAGGCCCAGCATTTT
V gene: TRBV7-8; J gene: TRBJ2-5; D gene: .; clone size: few; CDR3 protein: CASSLDTFGETQYF; CDR3 DNA: TGTGCCAGCAGCTTAGACACCTTCGGGGAGACCCAGTACTTC
V gene: TRBV11-2; J gene: TRBJ2-5; D gene: .; clone size: .; CDR3 protein: CASSPPATGAQYF; CDR3 DNA: TGTGCCAGCAGCCCGCCGGCCACTGGGGCCCAGTACTTC
V gene: TRBV7-9; J gene: TRBJ1-5; D gene: .; clone size: few; CDR3 protein: CASSLAGTLGAQPQHF; CDR3 DNA: TGTGCCAGCAGCTTAGCCGGGACACTTGGGGCTCAGCCCCAGCATTTT
V gene: TRBV6-6; J gene: TRBJ1-1; D gene: .; clone size: few; CDR3 protein: CASSYSNQNTEAFF; CDR3 DNA: TGTGCCAGCAGTTACTCGAATCAGAACACTGAAGCTTTCTTT
V gene: TRBV28; J gene: TRBJ2-5; D gene: .; clone size: .; CDR3 protein: CASSFAGARGTQYF; CDR3 DNA: TGTGCCAGCAGTTTTGCAGGGGCGCGGGGGACCCAGTACTTC
V gene: TRBV4-1; J gene: TRBJ2-7; D gene: .; clone size: .; CDR3 protein: CASSQDLWHEQYF; CDR3 DNA: TGCGCCAGCAGCCAAGATTTGTGGCACGAGCAGTACTTC
V gene: TRBV7-8; J gene: TRBJ2-3; D gene: TRBD2; clone size: few; CDR3 protein: CASSLEAGLAGAGDTQYF; CDR3 DNA: TGTGCCAGCAGCTTGGAGGCGGGACTAGCGGGGGCGGGGGATACGCAGTATTTT
V gene: TRBV4-2; J gene: TRBJ2-1; D gene: TRBD2; clone size: .; CDR3 protein: CASSQVGAGDYNEQFF; CDR3 DNA: TGTGCCAGCAGCCAAGTCGGAGCGGGAGACTACAATGAGCAGTTCTTC